Ten or more counts support the clone carrying this TCR beta chain. The record originates from a study of T cells in Graves' hyperthyroidism and ophthalmopathy. Exclusion followed for patients with uncontrolled infection, other autoimmune disease, pregnancy or lactation. Clinicians diagnosed patients from clinical symptoms, serum thyroxine and TRAb, thyroid ultrasound and orbital computed tomography. Cells are PBMCs isolated from about 10 ml of fresh blood. Template material for amplifying TCR beta CDR3 regions consisted of RNA transcripts. Primed by the HTBI set, a first-round RT-PCR was run on the TCR CDR3. Each CDR3 protein is one row after TCRdb ran MiXCR on the multiplex PCR reads. The profile shows 600,000 or so distinct CDR3 sequences, roughly 15% of them singletons. This sequence originates from a woman in her forties or fifties with Graves' ophthalmopathy. Sequencing was done on a sample of blood.

CDR3: CASSFLPMNTEAFF. DNA of the CDR3: TGTGCCAGCAGCTTCCTACCCATGAACACTGAAGCTTTCTTT. The rearrangement links TRBV7-9 to TRBJ1-1; D is uncertain. Deletions cut 3 bases from V and 0 bases from J, with 8 bases between. There are 14 residues in the CDR3. CDR1 and CDR2 (germline): SEHNR, FQNEAQ (reference sequence).